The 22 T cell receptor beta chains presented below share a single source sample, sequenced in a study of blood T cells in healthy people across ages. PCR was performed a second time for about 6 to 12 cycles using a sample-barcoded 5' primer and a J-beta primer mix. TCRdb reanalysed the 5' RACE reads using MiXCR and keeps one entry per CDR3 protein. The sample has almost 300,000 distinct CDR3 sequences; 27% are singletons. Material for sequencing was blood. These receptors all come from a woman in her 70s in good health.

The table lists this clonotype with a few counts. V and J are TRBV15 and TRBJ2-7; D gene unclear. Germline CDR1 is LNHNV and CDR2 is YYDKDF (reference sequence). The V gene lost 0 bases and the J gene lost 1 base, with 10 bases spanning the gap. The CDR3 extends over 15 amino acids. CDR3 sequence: CATSRDFTVSYEQYF. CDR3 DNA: TGTGCCACCAGCAGAGATTTCACCGTGTCCTACGAGCAGTACTTC.

CDR3 in DNA: TGTGCCAGCAGCCAAGATCGGCTAGCTAATGAGCAGTTCTTC. Amino acids: CASSQDRLANEQFF. The chain is built from TRBV14 and TRBJ2-1, with a weak D call TRBD2 (5 bases). CDR1 SGHDN and CDR2 FVKESK come from the germline V gene. The V and J ends lost 0 bases and 7 bases respectively, with 10 bases between them. The CDR3 length is 14 residues.

Here the CDR3 DNA reads TGTGCCAGCAGCTTTGCCCTGGAGGTCTACAATGAGCAGTTCTTC. This gives the protein CASSFALEVYNEQFF. The chain recombines TRBV7-2 with TRBJ2-5; a possible D gene is TRBD2 (5 bases). The assigned J gene may be wrong: the sequence end matches TRBJ2-1 better. The CDR3 covers 15 residues. Per the germline V gene, CDR1 is SGHTA and CDR2 is FQGNSA.

CDR3 region: CSANRDRYSGANVLTF. The CDR3 DNA reads as TGCAGTGCCAACCGGGACAGGTACTCTGGGGCCAACGTCCTGACTTTC. The rearrangement uses TRBV20-1 and TRBJ2-6, with 8 bases aligning to TRBD1. V gave up 6 bases and J gave up 0 bases; unmatched junction bases: 7. There are 16 residues in the CDR3. In germline, CDR1 is DFQATT, CDR2 SNEGSKA (reference sequence).

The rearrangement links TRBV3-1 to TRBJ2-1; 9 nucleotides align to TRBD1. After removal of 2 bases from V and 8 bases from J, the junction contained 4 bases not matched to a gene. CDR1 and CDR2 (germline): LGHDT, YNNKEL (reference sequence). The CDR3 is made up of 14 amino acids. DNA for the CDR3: TGTGCCAGCAGCCAATTAGGGACAGGGTATGAGCAGTTCTTC. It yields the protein CASSQLGTGYEQFF.

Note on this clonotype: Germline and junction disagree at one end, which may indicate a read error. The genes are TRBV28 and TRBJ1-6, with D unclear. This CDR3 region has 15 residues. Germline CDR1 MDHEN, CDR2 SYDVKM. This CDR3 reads CASSPDGSFNLPLHF. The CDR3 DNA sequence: TGTGCCAGCAGCCCAGACGGATCCTTTAATTTACCCCTCCACTTT.

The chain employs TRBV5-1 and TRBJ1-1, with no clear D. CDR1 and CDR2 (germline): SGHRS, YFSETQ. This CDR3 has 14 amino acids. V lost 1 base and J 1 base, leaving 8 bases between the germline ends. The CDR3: CASSLRMPNTEAFF. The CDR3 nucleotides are TGCGCCAGCAGCTTGAGAATGCCGAACACTGAAGCTTTCTTT.

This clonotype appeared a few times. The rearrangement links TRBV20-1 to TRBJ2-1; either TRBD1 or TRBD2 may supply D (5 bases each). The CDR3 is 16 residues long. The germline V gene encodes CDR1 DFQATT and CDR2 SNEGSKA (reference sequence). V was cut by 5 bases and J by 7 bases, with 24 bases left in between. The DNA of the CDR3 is TGCAGTGCTCTAGCCCCAGGGATGGCAACGAGGAATGAGCAGTTCTTC. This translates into CSALAPGMATRNEQFF.

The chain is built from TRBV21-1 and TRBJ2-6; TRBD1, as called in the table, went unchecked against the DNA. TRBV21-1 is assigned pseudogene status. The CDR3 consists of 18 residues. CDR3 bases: TGTGCCAGCGGACCCTTTCGGGGGGACAGGGCTGGGGCCAACGTCCTGACTTTC. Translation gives CASGPFRGDRAGANVLTF.

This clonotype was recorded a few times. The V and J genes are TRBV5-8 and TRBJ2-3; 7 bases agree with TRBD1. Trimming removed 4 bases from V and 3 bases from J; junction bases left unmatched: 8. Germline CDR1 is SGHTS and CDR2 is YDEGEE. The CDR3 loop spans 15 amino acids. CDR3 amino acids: CASSRQGFSTDTQYF. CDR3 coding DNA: TGTGCCAGCAGCCGACAGGGCTTTTCGACAGATACGCAGTATTTT.

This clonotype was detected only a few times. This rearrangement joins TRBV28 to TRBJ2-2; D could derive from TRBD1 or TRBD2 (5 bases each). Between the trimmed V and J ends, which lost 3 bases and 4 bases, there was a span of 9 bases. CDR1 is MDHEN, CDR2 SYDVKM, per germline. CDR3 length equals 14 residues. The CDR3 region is CASSFSGRTGELFF. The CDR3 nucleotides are TGTGCCAGCAGTTTTTCGGGACGCACCGGGGAGCTGTTTTTT. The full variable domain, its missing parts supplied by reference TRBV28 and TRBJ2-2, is DVKVTQSSRYLVKRTGEKVFLECVQDMDHENMFWYRQDPGLGLRLIYFSYDVKMKEKGDIPEGYSVSREKKERFSLILESASTNQTSMYLCASSFSGRTGELFFGEGSRLTVL.

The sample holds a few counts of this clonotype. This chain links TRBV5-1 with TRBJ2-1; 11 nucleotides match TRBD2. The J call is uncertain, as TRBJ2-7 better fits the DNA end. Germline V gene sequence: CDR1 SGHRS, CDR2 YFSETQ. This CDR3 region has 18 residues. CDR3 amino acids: CASSLARLAGQGGDEQYF. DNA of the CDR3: TGCGCCAGCAGCTTGGCCAGACTAGCGGGACAAGGGGGTGACGAGCAGTACTTC.

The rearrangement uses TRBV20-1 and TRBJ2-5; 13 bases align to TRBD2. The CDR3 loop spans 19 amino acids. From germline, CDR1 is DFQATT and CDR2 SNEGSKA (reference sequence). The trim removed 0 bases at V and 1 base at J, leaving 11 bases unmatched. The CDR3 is CSARDRWTSGGSRQETQYF. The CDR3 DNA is TGCAGTGCTAGAGATCGTTGGACTAGCGGGGGAAGCCGCCAAGAGACCCAGTACTTC.

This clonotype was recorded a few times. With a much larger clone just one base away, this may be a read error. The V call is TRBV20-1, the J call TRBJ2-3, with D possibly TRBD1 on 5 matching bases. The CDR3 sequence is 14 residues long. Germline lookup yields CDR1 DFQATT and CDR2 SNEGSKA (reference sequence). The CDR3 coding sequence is TGCAGTGCTAGAGTCTCGGTCGGCACAGGTACGCAGTATTTT. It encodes CSARVSVGTGTQYF.

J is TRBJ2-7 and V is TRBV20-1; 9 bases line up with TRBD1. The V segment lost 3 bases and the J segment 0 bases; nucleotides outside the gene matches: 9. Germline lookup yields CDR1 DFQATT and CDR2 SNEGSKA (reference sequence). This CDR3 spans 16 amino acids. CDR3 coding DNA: TGCAGTGCTAGTGATTCCGGGACAGGGCTCTCCTACGAGCAGTACTTC. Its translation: CSASDSGTGLSYEQYF.

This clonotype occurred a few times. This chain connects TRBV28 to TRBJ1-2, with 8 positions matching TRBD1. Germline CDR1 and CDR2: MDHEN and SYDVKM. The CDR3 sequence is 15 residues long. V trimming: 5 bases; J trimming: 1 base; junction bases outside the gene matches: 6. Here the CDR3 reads CASSPQGANNYGYTF. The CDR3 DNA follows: TGTGCCAGCAGTCCTCAGGGGGCCAATAACTATGGCTACACCTTC.

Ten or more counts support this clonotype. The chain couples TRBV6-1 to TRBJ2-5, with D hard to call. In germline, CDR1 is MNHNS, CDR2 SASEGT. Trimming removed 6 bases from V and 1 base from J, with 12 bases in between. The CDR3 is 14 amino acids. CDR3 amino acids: CASSFTLSQETQYF. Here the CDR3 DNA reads TGTGCCAGCAGCTTCACACTAAGCCAAGAGACCCAGTACTTC.

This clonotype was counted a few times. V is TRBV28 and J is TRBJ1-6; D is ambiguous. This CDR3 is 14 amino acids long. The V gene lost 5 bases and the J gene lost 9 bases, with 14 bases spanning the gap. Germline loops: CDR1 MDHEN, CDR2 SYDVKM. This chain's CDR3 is CASSRRRISSPLHF. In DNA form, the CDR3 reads TGTGCCAGCAGTCGCCGACGGATTAGTTCACCCCTCCACTTT.

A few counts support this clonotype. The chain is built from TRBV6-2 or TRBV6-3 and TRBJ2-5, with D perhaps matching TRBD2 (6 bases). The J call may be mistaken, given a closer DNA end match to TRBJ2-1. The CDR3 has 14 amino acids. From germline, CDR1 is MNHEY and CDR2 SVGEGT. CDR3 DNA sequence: TGTGCCAGCATGGGGGGAAACACCTACAATGAGCAGTTCTTC. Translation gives CASMGGNTYNEQFF.

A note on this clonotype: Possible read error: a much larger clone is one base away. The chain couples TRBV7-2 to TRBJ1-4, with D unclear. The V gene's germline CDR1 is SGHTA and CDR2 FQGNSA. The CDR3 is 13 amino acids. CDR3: CASSLTTNAKLFF. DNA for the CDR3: TGTGCCAGCAGCTTAACGACTAATGCAAAACTGTTTTTT.

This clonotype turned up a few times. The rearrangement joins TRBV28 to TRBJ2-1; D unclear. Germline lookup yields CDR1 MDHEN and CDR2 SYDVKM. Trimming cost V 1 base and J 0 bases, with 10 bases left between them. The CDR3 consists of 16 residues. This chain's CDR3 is CASSLFGGSSYNEQFF. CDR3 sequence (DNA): TGTGCCAGCAGTTTATTCGGCGGCAGCTCCTACAATGAGCAGTTCTTC. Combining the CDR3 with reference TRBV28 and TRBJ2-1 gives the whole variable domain DVKVTQSSRYLVKRTGEKVFLECVQDMDHENMFWYRQDPGLGLRLIYFSYDVKMKEKGDIPEGYSVSREKKERFSLILESASTNQTSMYLCASSLFGGSSYNEQFFGPGTRLTVL.

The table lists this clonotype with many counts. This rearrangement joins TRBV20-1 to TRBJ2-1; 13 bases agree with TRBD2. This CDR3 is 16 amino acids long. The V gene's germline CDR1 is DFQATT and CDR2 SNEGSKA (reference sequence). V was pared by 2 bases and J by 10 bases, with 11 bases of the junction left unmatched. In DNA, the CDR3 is TGCAGTGCTAGACGAACTCCGGGACTAGCGGGAACAGAGCAGTTCTTC. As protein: CSARRTPGLAGTEQFF.